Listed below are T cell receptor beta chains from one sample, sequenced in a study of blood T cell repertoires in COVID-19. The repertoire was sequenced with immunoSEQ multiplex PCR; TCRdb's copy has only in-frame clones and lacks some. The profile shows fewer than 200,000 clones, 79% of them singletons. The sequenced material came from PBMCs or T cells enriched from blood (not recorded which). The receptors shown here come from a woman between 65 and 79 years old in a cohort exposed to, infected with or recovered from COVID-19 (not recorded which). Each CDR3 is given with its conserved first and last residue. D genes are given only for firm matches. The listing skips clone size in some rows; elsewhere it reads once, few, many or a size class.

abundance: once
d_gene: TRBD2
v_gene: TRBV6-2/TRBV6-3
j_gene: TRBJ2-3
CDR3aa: CASSSGGPWDTQYF
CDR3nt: TGTGCCAGCAGCAGCGGGGGGCCTTGGGATACGCAGTATTTT

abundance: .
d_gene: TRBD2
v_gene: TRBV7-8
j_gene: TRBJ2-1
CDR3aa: CASSLAIGGGRLYNEQFF
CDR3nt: TGTGCCAGCAGCTTAGCGATTGGCGGCGGGAGGCTTTACAATGAGCAGTTCTTC

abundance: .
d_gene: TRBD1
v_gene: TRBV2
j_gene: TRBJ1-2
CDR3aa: CASSEVDRAPYGYTF
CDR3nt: TGTGCCAGCAGTGAAGTAGACAGGGCCCCGTATGGCTACACCTTC

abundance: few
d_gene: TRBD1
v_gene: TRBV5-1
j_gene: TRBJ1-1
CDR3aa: CASSLGIQGTAEAFF
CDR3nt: TGCGCCAGCAGCTTGGGAATACAGGGGACCGCTGAAGCTTTCTTT

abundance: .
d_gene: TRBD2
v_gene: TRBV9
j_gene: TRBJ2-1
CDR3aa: CASSVTGGSTGEQFF
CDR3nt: TGTGCCAGCAGCGTCACGGGAGGGTCTACTGGTGAGCAGTTCTTC

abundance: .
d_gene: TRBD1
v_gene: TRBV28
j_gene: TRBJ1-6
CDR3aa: CASRTPGGSPLHF
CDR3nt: TGTGCCAGCAGAACCCCAGGGGGTTCACCCCTCCACTTT

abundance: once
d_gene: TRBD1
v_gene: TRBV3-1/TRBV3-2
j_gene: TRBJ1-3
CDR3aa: CASSPGDRGGNTIYF
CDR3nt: TGTGCCAGCAGCCCCGGGGACAGGGGTGGAAACACCATATATTTT

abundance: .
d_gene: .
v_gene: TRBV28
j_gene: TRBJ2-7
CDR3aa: CASRSGAHEQYF
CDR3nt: TGTGCCAGCAGATCAGGGGCCCACGAGCAGTACTTC

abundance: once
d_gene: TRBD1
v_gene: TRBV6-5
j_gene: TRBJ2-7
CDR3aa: CASSYFGQDEQYF
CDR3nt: TGTGCCAGCAGTTACTTCGGACAGGACGAGCAGTACTTC

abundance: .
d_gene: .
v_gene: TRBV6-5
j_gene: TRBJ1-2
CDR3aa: CASSYSQGGYTF
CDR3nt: TGTGCCAGCAGTTACTCGCAGGGTGGCTACACCTTC

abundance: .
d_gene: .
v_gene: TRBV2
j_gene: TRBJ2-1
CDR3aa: CASSADSNEQFF
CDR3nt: TGTGCCAGCAGCGCCGACAGCAATGAGCAGTTCTTC

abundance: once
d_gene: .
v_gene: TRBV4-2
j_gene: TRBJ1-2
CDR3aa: CASSAQTRTQEGYTF
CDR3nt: TGTGCCAGCAGCGCCCAAACGCGCACTCAGGAAGGCTACACCTTC

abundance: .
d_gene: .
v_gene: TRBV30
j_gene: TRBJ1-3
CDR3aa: CAWSVLGNTIYF
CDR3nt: TGTGCCTGGAGTGTACTAGGAAACACCATATATTTT

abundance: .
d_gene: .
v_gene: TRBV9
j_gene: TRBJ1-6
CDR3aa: CASSATQVRRNSPLHF
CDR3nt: TGTGCCAGCAGCGCGACACAGGTCCGGCGGAATTCACCCCTCCACTTT

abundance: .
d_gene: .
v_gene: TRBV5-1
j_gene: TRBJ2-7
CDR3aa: CASSLAFSYEQYF
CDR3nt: TGCGCCAGCAGCTTGGCCTTCAGCTACGAGCAGTACTTC

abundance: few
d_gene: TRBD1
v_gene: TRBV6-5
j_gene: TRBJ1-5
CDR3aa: CASIWGTGADQPQHF
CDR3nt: TGTGCCAGCATTTGGGGGACAGGGGCAGATCAGCCCCAGCATTTT

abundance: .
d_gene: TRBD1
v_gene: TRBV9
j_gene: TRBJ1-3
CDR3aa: CASSVGNTGTGNTIYF
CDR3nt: TGTGCCAGCAGCGTGGGGAACACCGGGACAGGGAACACCATATATTTT

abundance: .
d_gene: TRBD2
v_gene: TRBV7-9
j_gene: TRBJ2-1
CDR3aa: CASSLEGLAVYNEQFF
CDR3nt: TGTGCCAGCAGCTTAGAGGGGCTAGCGGTCTACAATGAGCAGTTCTTC

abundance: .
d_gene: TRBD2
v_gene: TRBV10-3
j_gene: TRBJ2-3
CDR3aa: CAISGLAGADTQYF
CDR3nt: TGTGCCATCAGTGGACTAGCGGGAGCAGATACGCAGTATTTT

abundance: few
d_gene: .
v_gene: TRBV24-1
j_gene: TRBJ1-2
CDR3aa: CATSVSGVNGYTF
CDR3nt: TGTGCCACCAGTGTTTCGGGGGTAAATGGCTACACCTTC

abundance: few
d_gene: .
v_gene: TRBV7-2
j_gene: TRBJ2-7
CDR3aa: CASSLNGGFRYEQYF
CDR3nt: TGTGCCAGCAGTCTAAATGGGGGGTTTCGGTACGAGCAGTACTTC

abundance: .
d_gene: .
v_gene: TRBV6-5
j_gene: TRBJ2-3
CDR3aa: CASSSFRGVSTDTQYF
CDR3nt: TGTGCCAGCAGTTCTTTCCGGGGAGTAAGCACAGATACGCAGTATTTT

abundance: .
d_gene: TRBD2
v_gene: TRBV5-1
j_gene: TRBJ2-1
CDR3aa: CASSLAPGGISYNEQFF
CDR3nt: TGCGCCAGCAGCTTGGCTCCGGGGGGGATCTCCTACAATGAGCAGTTCTTC

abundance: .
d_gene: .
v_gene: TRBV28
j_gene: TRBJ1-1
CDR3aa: CASSLQQGEAFF
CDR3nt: TGTGCCAGCAGTTTACAACAGGGTGAAGCTTTCTTT

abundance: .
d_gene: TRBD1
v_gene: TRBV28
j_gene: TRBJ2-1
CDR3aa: CASSPRQGTNEQFF
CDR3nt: TGTGCCAGCAGTCCCCGACAGGGAACCAATGAGCAGTTCTTC

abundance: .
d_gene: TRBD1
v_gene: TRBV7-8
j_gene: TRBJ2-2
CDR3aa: CASSSDRGSGELFF
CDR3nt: TGTGCCAGCAGCTCTGACAGGGGGTCCGGGGAGCTGTTTTTT

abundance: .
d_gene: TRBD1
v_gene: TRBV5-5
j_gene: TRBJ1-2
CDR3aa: CASSLGGQGDYGYTF
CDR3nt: TGTGCCAGCAGCTTAGGGGGACAGGGTGACTATGGCTACACCTTC

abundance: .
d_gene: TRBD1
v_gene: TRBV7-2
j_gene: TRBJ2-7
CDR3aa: CASRSGTGPYEQYF
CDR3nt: TGTGCCAGCCGATCCGGGACAGGCCCCTACGAGCAGTACTTC

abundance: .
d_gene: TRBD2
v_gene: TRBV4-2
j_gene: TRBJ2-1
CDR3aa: CASSQGLAGGYNEQFF
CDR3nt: TGTGCCAGCAGCCAGGGACTAGCGGGAGGTTACAATGAGCAGTTCTTC

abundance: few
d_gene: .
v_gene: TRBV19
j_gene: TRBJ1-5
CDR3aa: CASGGSNQPQHF
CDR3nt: TGTGCCTCGGGAGGGTCAAATCAGCCCCAGCATTTT

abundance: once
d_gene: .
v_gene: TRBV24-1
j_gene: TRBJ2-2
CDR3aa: CATSDPYRAPGTGELFF
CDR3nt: TGTGCCACCAGTGATCCGTACCGGGCCCCGGGAACCGGGGAGCTGTTTTTT

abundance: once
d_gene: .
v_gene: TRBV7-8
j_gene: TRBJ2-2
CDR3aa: CASSLSPGELFF
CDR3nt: TGTGCCAGCAGCCTATCTCCCGGGGAGCTGTTTTTT

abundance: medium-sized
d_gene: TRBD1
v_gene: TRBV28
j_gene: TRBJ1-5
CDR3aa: CASSEPRGRRSNQPQHF
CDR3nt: TGTGCCAGCAGCGAACCCAGGGGGCGCAGGAGCAATCAGCCCCAGCATTTT

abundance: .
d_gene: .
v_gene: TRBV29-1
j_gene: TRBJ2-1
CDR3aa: CSVSSRSSYNEQFF
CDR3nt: TGCAGCGTTTCTAGCAGGAGCTCCTACAATGAGCAGTTCTTC

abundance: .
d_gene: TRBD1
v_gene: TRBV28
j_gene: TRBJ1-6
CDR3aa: CASSTPGQGLGPLHF
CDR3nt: TGTGCCAGCAGTACCCCGGGACAGGGATTGGGTCCCCTCCACTTT

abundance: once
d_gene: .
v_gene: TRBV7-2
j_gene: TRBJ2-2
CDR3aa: CASSLGATMVRELFF
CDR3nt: TGTGCCAGCAGCTTAGGCGCCACTATGGTGCGGGAGCTGTTTTTT

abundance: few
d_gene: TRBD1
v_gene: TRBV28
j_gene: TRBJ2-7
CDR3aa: CASSSYRGLDPSYEQYF
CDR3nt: TGTGCCAGCAGTTCCTACAGGGGGCTGGACCCCTCCTACGAGCAGTACTTC

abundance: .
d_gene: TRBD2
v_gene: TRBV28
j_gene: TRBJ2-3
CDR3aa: CASNRAGLAGNTDTQYF
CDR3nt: TGTGCCAGCAATAGGGCGGGTCTAGCGGGTAACACAGATACGCAGTATTTT

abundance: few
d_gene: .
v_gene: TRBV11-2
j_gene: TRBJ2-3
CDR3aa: CASSRTDPRDTQYF
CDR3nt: TGTGCCAGCAGCCGGACAGATCCCCGAGATACGCAGTATTTT

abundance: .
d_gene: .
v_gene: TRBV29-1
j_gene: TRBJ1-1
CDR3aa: CSVHRQENTEAFF
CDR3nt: TGCAGCGTCCATCGACAGGAGAACACTGAAGCTTTCTTT

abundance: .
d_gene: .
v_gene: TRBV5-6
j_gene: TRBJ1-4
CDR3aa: CASSASTGPGEKLFF
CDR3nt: TGTGCCAGCAGCGCTTCGACAGGCCCGGGTGAAAAACTGTTTTTT

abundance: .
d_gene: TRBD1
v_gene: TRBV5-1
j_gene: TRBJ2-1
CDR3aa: CASSLSPGQGDEQFF
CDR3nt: TGCGCCAGCAGCTTGTCCCCGGGACAGGGTGATGAGCAGTTCTTC

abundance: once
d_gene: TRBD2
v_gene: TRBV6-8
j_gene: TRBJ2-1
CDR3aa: CASRGTSGHVGFF
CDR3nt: TGTGCCAGCAGGGGGACTAGCGGCCACGTCGGGTTCTTC

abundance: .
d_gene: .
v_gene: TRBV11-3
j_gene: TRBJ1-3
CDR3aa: CASSLRIGQYGNTIYF
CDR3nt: TGTGCCAGCAGCTTACGAATCGGACAGTATGGAAACACCATATATTTT

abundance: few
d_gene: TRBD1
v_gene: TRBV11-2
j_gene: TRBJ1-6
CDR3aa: CASSSPGQGLNSPLHF
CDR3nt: TGTGCCAGCAGTTCTCCTGGACAGGGGCTTAATTCACCCCTCCACTTT

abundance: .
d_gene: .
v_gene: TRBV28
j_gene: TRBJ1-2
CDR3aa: CASSPTGGAYGYTF
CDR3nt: TGTGCCAGCAGTCCTACCGGGGGGGCGTACGGCTACACCTTC

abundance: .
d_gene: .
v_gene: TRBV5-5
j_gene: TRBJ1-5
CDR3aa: CASSLAPYSPSQHF
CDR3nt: TGTGCCAGCAGCTTGGCTCCTTACAGCCCGTCTCAGCATTTT

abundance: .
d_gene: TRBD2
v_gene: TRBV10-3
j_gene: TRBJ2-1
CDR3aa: CAISERLAGEAGEQFF
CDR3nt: TGTGCCATCAGTGAGCGGCTAGCGGGGGAAGCGGGTGAGCAGTTCTTC

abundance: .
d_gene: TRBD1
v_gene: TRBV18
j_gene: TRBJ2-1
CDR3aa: CASSGQAYNEQFF
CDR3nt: TGTGCCAGCTCGGGACAGGCATACAATGAGCAGTTCTTC

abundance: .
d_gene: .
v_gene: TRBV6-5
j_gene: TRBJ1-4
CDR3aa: CASSHRGGDNEKLFF
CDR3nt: TGTGCCAGCAGTCACAGAGGGGGGGACAATGAAAAACTGTTTTTT

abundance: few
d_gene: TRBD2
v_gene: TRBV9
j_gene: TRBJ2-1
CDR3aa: CASSAGGLYEQFF
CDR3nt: TGTGCCAGCAGCGCGGGAGGGCTCTATGAGCAGTTCTTC

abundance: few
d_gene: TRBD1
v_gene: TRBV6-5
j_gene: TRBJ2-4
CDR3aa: CASRRQGLAKNIQYF
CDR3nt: TGTGCCAGCAGAAGACAGGGGCTAGCCAAAAACATTCAGTACTTC

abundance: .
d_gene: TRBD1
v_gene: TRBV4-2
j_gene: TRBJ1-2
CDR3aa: CASSQLGGQGAVGYTF
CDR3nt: TGTGCCAGCAGCCAACTCGGCGGACAGGGGGCGGTCGGCTACACCTTC

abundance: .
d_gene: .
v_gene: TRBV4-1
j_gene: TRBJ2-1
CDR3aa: CASSQEAREQFF
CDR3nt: TGCGCCAGCAGCCAAGAGGCCCGTGAGCAGTTCTTC

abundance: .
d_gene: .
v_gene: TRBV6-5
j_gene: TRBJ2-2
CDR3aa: CASSFTGGDTGELFF
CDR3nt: TGTGCCAGCAGTTTTACAGGAGGGGACACCGGGGAGCTGTTTTTT

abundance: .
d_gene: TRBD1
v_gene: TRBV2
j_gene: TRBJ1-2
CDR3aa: CASSVGQSYGYTF
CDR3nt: TGTGCCAGCAGTGTGGGACAGTCCTATGGCTACACCTTC

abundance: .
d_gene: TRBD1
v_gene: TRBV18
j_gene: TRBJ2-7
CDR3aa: CASSPLNRGFYEQYF
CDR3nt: TGTGCCAGCTCACCACTCAACAGGGGTTTCTACGAGCAGTACTTC